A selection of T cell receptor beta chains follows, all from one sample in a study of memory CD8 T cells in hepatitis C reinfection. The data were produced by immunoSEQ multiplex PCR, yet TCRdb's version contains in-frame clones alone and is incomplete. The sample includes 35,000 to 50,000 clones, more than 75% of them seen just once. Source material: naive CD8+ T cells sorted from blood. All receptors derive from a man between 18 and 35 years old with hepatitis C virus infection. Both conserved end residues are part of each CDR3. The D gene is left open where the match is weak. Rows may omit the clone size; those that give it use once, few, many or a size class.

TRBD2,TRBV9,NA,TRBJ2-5,TGTGCCAGCAGCGTGGGGGGGGGATTCCTACAAGAGACCCAGTACTTC,CASSVGGGFLQETQYF
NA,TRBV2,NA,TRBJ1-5,TGTGCCAGCAGTGACTCAGGGAATCAGCCCCAGCATTTT,CASSDSGNQPQHF
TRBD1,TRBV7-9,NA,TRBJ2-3,TGTGCCAGCAGCTCGCGGACAGGGGCTCCCACAGATACGCAGTATTTT,CASSSRTGAPTDTQYF
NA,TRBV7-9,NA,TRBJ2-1,TGTGCCAGCAGCTTAGGAGGGGGCAATGAGCAGTTCTTC,CASSLGGGNEQFF
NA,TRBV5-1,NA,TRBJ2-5,TGCGCCAGCAGCTGGCAAGGGGGGGGAGAGACCCAGTACTTC,CASSWQGGGETQYF
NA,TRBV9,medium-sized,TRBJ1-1,TGTGCCAGCAGCGTAGGGTCAACGGTGAACACTGAAGCTTTCTTT,CASSVGSTVNTEAFF
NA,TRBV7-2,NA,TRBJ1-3,TGTGCCAGCAGCCGAGACGGAGGCTCTGGAAACACCATATATTTT,CASSRDGGSGNTIYF
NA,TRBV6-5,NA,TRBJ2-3,TGTGCCAGCAGTTATTCGACAGTCTCGCGCACAGATACGCAGTATTTT,CASSYSTVSRTDTQYF
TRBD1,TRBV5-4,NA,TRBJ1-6,TGTGCCAGCAGCGACAGGGATAGCGCACCCCTCCACTTT,CASSDRDSAPLHF
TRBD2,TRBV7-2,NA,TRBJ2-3,TGTGCCAGCAGCTTCTCTCGACTAGCGGGAGTCGCCGATACGCAGTATTTT,CASSFSRLAGVADTQYF
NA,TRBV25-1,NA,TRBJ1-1,TGTGCCAGCAGAGTCGACAGCATGAACACTGAAGCTTTCTTT,CASRVDSMNTEAFF
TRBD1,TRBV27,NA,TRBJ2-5,TGTGCCAGCAGTCACCTGACAGGGCTAGGCGAGACCCAGTACTTC,CASSHLTGLGETQYF
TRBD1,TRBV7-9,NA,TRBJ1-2,TGTGCCAGCAGCATCAAGGACAGGAAATGGTCTGGCTACACCTTC,CASSIKDRKWSGYTF
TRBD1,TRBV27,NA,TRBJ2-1,TGTGCCAGCAGCCCGGGACAGGCCTACAATGAGCAGTTCTTC,CASSPGQAYNEQFF
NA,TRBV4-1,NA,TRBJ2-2,TGCGCCAGCAGCCGAACTAGGGCGTCCGGGGAGCTGTTTTTT,CASSRTRASGELFF
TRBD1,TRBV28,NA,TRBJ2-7,TGTGCCAGCAACTTAAAGACAGGGGTTAACGAGCAGTACTTC,CASNLKTGVNEQYF
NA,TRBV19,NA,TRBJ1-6,TGTGCCAGCCGCCAGTTGGGGCCTAGTTCACCCCTCCACTTT,CASRQLGPSSPLHF
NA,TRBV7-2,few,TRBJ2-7,TGTGCCAGCAGCACCCCACTGAGCTCCTACGAGCAGTACTTC,CASSTPLSSYEQYF
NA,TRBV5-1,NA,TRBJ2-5,TGCGCCAGCAGCTTGGTTGGGGGCGCAGGAGAGACCCAGTACTTC,CASSLVGGAGETQYF
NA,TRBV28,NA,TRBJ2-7,TGTGCCAGCAGTTTATTAGGAGGGGCCTACGAGCAGTACTTC,CASSLLGGAYEQYF
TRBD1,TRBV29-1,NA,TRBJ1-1,TGCAGCGGCTCGACAGGGGAGAACACTGAAGCTTTCTTT,CSGSTGENTEAFF
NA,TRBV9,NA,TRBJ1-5,TGTGCCAGCAGCTCCCTAGGGGATAGCAATCAGCCCCAGCATTTT,CASSSLGDSNQPQHF
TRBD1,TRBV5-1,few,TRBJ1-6,TGCGCCAGCAGCTTATTAATGTGGGGACAGGGCGATTCACCCCTCCACTTT,CASSLLMWGQGDSPLHF
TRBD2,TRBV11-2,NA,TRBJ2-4,TGTGCCAGCAGCTTAACTAGCGGGGGGACCAAAAACATTCAGTACTTC,CASSLTSGGTKNIQYF
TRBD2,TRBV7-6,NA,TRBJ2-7,TGTGCCAGCAGCTTAGACCCAGGACTAGCGGACGAGCAGTACTTC,CASSLDPGLADEQYF
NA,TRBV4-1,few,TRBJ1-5,TGCGCCAGCAGCCAAGTCGGTCAGGGCTCCAATCAGCCCCAGCATTTT,CASSQVGQGSNQPQHF
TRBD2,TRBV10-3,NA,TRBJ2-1,TGTGCCATCAGTGATCTAGCGGGAGAGTCAGCTGAGCAGTTCTTC,CAISDLAGESAEQFF
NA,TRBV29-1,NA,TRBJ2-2,TGCAGCGTGGCCAGGCACACCGGGGAGCTGTTTTTT,CSVARHTGELFF
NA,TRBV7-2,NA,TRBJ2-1,TGTGCCAGCAGCTTAGCGCCCGGGGATTGGAACAATGAGCAGTTCTTC,CASSLAPGDWNNEQFF
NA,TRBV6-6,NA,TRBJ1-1,TGTGCCAGCAGTCCCGGACTGTACCTGAACACTGAAGCTTTCTTT,CASSPGLYLNTEAFF
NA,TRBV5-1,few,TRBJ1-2,TGCGCCAGCAGCTTGGACGGTAATGGCTACACCTTC,CASSLDGNGYTF
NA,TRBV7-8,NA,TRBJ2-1,TGTGCCAGCAGCTTAGGTCAGGGGGGATACAATGAGCAGTTCTTC,CASSLGQGGYNEQFF
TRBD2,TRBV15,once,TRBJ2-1,TGTGCCACCAGCAGCGGGACTAGCGGGTACAATGAGCAGTTCTTC,CATSSGTSGYNEQFF
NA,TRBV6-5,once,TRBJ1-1,TGTGCCAGCGGGGGCAGAAGTGAAGCTTTCTTT,CASGGRSEAFF
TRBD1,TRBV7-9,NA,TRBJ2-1,TGTGCCAGCAGCCGGGACAGGGATTTTCTGTTCTTC,CASSRDRDFLFF
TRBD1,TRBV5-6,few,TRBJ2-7,TGTGCCAGCAGCTTGGGGACAGGGGTTTACGAGCAGTACTTC,CASSLGTGVYEQYF
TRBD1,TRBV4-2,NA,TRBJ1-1,TGTGCCAGCAGCCATCCTGGACAGGGAGAGACTGAAGCTTTCTTT,CASSHPGQGETEAFF
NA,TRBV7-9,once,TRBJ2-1,TGTGCCAGCAGCTTAGGGGGGGATGAGCAGTTCTTC,CASSLGGDEQFF
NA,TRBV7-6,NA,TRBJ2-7,TGTGCCAGCAGCTTAGCCGCGGGAAGCGAGCAGTACTTC,CASSLAAGSEQYF
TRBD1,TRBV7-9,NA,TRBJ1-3,TGTGCCAGCAACGGAGGACAGGGCTCTGGAAACACCATATATTTT,CASNGGQGSGNTIYF
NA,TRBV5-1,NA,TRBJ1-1,TGCGCCAGCAGCTCCTTGACAGGATTGAACACTGAAGCTTTCTTT,CASSSLTGLNTEAFF
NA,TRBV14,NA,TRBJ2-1,TGTGCCAGCAGCCAGAGAACAGGGGCCGGGGGCTACAATGAGCAGTTCTTC,CASSQRTGAGGYNEQFF
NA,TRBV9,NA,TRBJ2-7,TGTGCCAGCAGCGCTTACGGAGCCTCCTACGAGCAGTACTTC,CASSAYGASYEQYF
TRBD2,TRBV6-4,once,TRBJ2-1,TGTGCCAGCAGTGACCCCTATTCCGGACTAGTCGGCAATGAGCAGTTCTTC,CASSDPYSGLVGNEQFF
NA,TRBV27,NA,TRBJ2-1,TGTGCCAGCAGTTTTGGAGGACCCTTCTCCTACAATGAGCAGTTCTTC,CASSFGGPFSYNEQFF
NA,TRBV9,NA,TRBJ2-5,TGTGCCAGCAGCGTGTCAGGGGGGACGATCCAAGAGACCCAGTACTTC,CASSVSGGTIQETQYF